These T cell receptor beta chains were read from a single sample in a study of T cell responses to AZD1222 COVID-19 vaccine. Using immunoSEQ multiplex PCR, the repertoire was profiled, and TCRdb retains in-frame clones only, with some absent. The table includes 80,000 to 90,000 clones, around 91% detected once. The source was peripheral blood, collected on day 0 of MenACWY control vaccination. These receptors all come from an adult in good health. CDR3s include the opening cysteine and the closing phenylalanine or tryptophan. The D gene is left open where the match is weak. The listing skips clone size in some rows; elsewhere it reads once, few, many or a size class.

NA	TRBV10-1	TRBJ1-4	NA	CASSEGTVAREKLFF	TGCGCCAGCAGTGAGGGTACAGTGGCTAGGGAAAAACTGTTTTTT
NA	TRBV6-1	TRBJ2-3	NA	CASSENEGTDTQYF	TGTGCCAGCAGTGAAAATGAGGGGACAGATACGCAGTATTTT
NA	TRBV6-5	TRBJ1-1	NA	CASRSGAGTEAFF	TGTGCCAGCAGATCGGGAGCGGGGACTGAAGCTTTCTTT
NA	TRBV10-3	TRBJ2-5	NA	CAISDMDATQYF	TGTGCCATCAGTGATATGGATGCGACCCAGTACTTC
TRBD1	TRBV3-1/TRBV3-2	TRBJ1-1	NA	CASSHLPGQRSNTEAFF	TGTGCCAGCAGCCACCTTCCGGGACAGAGATCAAACACTGAAGCTTTCTTT
NA	TRBV3-1/TRBV3-2	TRBJ1-2	NA	CASSRGDPRGDHGYTF	TGTGCCAGCAGCCGAGGGGACCCCCGTGGGGATCATGGCTACACCTTC
TRBD1	TRBV6-5	TRBJ1-2	NA	CASEDRGRVFDGYTF	TGTGCCAGCGAGGACAGGGGGCGCGTTTTCGATGGCTACACCTTC
NA	TRBV6-6	TRBJ2-2	once	CASSSQDMNTGELFF	TGTGCCAGCAGTTCACAGGACATGAACACCGGGGAGCTGTTTTTT
NA	TRBV5-8	TRBJ1-1	NA	CASPYVRDTEAFF	TGTGCCAGCCCATATGTGAGGGACACTGAAGCTTTCTTT
TRBD2	TRBV3-1/TRBV3-2	TRBJ2-1	NA	CASSPEPPSGKWFF	TGTGCCAGCAGCCCCGAACCCCCTAGCGGGAAATGGTTCTTC
NA	TRBV6-5	TRBJ1-4	NA	CASSRDGNEKLFF	TGTGCCAGCAGTCGGGACGGTAATGAAAAACTGTTTTTT
NA	TRBV2	TRBJ2-3	NA	CASRREGVGTDTQYF	TGTGCCAGCAGAAGGGAGGGGGTTGGGACAGATACGCAGTATTTT
TRBD1	TRBV2	TRBJ1-6	once	CASTRDRGVDNSPLHF	TGTGCCAGCACCCGGGACAGGGGAGTCGATAATTCACCCCTCCACTTT
NA	TRBV7-9	TRBJ2-5	NA	CASSLAAGETQYF	TGTGCCAGCAGCTTAGCGGCGGGGGAGACCCAGTACTTC
NA	TRBV25-1	TRBJ2-1	NA	CASSEGPRKNNEQFF	TGTGCCAGCAGTGAAGGGCCCCGGAAAAACAATGAGCAGTTCTTC
NA	TRBV19	TRBJ2-2	NA	CASSIAPRYTGELFF	TGTGCCAGTAGTATAGCCCCTCGGTATACCGGGGAGCTGTTTTTT
NA	TRBV15	TRBJ1-1	NA	CATSKGGAQAGGAFF	TGTGCCACCAGCAAAGGGGGGGCACAGGCCGGCGGAGCTTTCTTT
NA	TRBV6-5	TRBJ2-7	NA	CASLSQSSYEQYF	TGTGCCAGCCTCTCGCAAAGCTCCTACGAGCAGTACTTC
TRBD2	TRBV5-1	TRBJ2-5	NA	CASSSSSGGDQETQYF	TGCGCCAGCAGCTCCTCTAGCGGGGGGGATCAAGAGACCCAGTACTTC
NA	TRBV7-9	TRBJ2-2	NA	CASSLVGSGELFF	TGTGCCAGCAGCTTAGTGGGCTCTGGGGAGCTGTTTTTT
NA	TRBV7-6	TRBJ1-1	NA	CASSSDIWGNTEAFF	TGTGCCAGCAGCTCGGACATATGGGGGAACACTGAAGCTTTCTTT
NA	TRBV28	TRBJ1-4	NA	CASSLMGVSEKLFF	TGTGCCAGCAGTTTAATGGGGGTTTCGGAAAAACTGTTTTTT
NA	TRBV19	TRBJ1-2	NA	CASSPDRLSNYGYTF	TGTGCCAGTAGCCCTGACAGACTATCTAACTATGGCTACACCTTC
TRBD1	TRBV9	TRBJ1-4	NA	CASSGQGTGTEKLFF	TGTGCCAGCAGCGGACAGGGGACGGGAACTGAAAAACTGTTTTTT
TRBD1	TRBV4-2	TRBJ2-7	few	CASSQEAQGTYEQYF	TGTGCCAGCAGCCAAGAGGCACAGGGGACCTACGAGCAGTACTTC
TRBD2	TRBV29-1	TRBJ2-1	NA	CSVIGSGRPNEQFF	TGCAGCGTTATAGGTAGCGGGAGGCCTAATGAGCAGTTCTTC
NA	TRBV6-4	TRBJ1-6	NA	CASSVLPKGEDSPLHF	TGTGCCAGCAGTGTTCTTCCTAAGGGGGAGGATTCACCCCTCCACTTT
TRBD1	TRBV19	TRBJ2-2	NA	CASRDLGQGATGELFF	TGTGCCAGTAGGGATTTGGGACAGGGGGCTACCGGGGAGCTGTTTTTT
NA	TRBV21-1	TRBJ1-4	NA	CASSKVAGPYEKLFF	TGTGCCAGCAGCAAAGTGGCGGGGCCCTATGAAAAACTGTTTTTT
NA	TRBV9	TRBJ2-1	NA	CASKPGLADYNEQFF	TGTGCCAGCAAACCGGGCCTAGCAGACTACAATGAGCAGTTCTTC
TRBD2	TRBV6-4	TRBJ2-1	NA	CASSQLAGANNEQFF	TGTGCCAGCAGTCAACTAGCGGGAGCGAACAATGAGCAGTTCTTC
TRBD2	TRBV9	TRBJ2-7	NA	CASSATSGGEQYF	TGTGCCAGCAGTGCAACTAGCGGGGGTGAGCAGTACTTC
NA	TRBV10-1	TRBJ2-7	NA	CASSERQGTYEQYF	TGCGCCAGCAGTGAGAGGCAGGGAACCTACGAGCAGTACTTC
TRBD1	TRBV5-1	TRBJ1-2	NA	CASSSVRTGNGYTF	TGCGCCAGCAGCTCGGTGCGGACAGGAAATGGCTACACCTTC
NA	TRBV28	TRBJ1-1	NA	CASTTGALNTEAFF	TGTGCCAGCACCACCGGGGCCCTGAACACTGAAGCTTTCTTT
NA	TRBV29-1	TRBJ2-3	once	CSGRTSTDTQYF	TGCAGCGGGAGGACTAGCACAGATACGCAGTATTTT
NA	TRBV11-2	TRBJ2-7	NA	CASSARGSEQYF	TGTGCCAGCAGCGCACGGGGGAGCGAGCAGTACTTC
NA	TRBV10-3	TRBJ1-4	NA	CAISEEPTNEKLFF	TGTGCCATCAGTGAAGAGCCAACTAATGAAAAACTGTTTTTT
NA	TRBV5-8	TRBJ1-5	once	CASSLEGYSNQPQHF	TGTGCCAGCAGCTTGGAGGGGTATAGCAATCAGCCCCAGCATTTT
NA	TRBV5-1	TRBJ1-1	NA	CASSLVGGVNTEAFF	TGCGCCAGCAGCTTGGTAGGAGGGGTGAACACTGAAGCTTTCTTT
NA	TRBV19	TRBJ1-1	NA	CASCFQVNTEAFF	TGTGCCAGCTGTTTTCAGGTGAACACTGAAGCTTTCTTT
NA	TRBV5-4	TRBJ2-5	NA	CASSASPGTTETQYF	TGTGCCAGCAGCGCCAGTCCCGGGACCACCGAGACCCAGTACTTC
NA	TRBV5-1	TRBJ2-1	NA	CASSLDTGALKQFF	TGCGCCAGCAGCTTGGACACGGGAGCCTTGAAGCAGTTCTTC